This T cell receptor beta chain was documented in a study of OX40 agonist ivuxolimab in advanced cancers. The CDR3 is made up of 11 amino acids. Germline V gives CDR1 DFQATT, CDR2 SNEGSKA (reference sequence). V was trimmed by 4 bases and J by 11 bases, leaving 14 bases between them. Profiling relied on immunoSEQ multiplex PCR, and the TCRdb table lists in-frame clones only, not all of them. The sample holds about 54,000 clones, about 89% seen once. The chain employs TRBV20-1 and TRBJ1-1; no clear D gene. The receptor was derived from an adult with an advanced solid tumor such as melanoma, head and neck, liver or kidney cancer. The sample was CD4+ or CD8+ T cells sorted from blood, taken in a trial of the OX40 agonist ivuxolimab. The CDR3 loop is CSATTAGRAFF. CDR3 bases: TGCAGTGCTACCACAGCAGGAAGGGCTTTCTTT.